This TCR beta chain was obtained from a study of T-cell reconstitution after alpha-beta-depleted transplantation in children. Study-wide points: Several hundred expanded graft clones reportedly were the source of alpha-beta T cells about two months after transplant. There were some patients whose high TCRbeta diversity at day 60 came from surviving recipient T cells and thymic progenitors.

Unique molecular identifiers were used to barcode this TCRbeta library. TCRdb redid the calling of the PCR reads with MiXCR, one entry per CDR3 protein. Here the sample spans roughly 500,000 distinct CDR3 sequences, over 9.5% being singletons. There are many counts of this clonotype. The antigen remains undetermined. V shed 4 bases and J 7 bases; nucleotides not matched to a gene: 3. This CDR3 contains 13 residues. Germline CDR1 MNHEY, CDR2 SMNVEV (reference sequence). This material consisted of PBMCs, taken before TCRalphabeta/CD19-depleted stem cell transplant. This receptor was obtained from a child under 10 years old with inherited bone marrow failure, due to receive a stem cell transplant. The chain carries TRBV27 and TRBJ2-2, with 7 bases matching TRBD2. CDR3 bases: TGTGCCAGCAGTTCGTCTAGCGGCGGGGAGCTGTTTTTT. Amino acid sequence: CASSSSSGGELFF.